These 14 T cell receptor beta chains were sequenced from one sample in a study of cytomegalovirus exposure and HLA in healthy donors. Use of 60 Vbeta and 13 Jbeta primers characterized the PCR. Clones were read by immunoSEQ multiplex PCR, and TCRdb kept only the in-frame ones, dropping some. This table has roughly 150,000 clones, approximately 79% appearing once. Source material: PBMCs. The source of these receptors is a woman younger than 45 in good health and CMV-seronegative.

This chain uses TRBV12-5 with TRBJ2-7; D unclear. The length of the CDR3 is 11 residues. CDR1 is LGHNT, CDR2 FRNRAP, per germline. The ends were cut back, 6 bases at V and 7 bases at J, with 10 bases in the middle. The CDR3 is CASGALMEQYF. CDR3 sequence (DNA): TGTGCTAGTGGGGCCCTTATGGAGCAGTACTTC.

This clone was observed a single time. The CDR3 here is CASSGDRTSFKASYGYTF. CDR3 in DNA: TGTGCCAGTAGTGGTGACAGGACCTCTTTCAAAGCTTCCTATGGCTACACCTTC. V and J are TRBV19 and TRBJ1-2, with D possibly being TRBD1 (6 bases). The germline CDR1 and CDR2 sequences are LNHDA and SQIVND (reference sequence). The CDR3 length is 18 residues. V was clipped by 5 bases and J by 4 bases, with 26 bases between them.

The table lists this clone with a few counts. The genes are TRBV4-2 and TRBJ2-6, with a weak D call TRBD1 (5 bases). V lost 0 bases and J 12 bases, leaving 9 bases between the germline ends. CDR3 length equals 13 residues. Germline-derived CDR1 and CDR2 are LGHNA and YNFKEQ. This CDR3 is CASSQDRGSVLTF. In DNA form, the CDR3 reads TGTGCCAGCAGCCAAGATAGGGGATCCGTCCTGACTTTC.

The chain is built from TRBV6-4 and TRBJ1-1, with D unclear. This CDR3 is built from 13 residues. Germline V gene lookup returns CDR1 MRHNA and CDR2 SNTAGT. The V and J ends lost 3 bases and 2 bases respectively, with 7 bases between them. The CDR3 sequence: CASSEYSNTEAFF. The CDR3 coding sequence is TGTGCCAGCAGTGAGTACAGTAACACTGAAGCTTTCTTT.

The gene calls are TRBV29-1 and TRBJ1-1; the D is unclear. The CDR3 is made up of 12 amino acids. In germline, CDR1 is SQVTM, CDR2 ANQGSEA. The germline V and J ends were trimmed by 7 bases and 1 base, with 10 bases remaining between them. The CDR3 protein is CSAGFGNTEAFF. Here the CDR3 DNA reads TGCAGCGCGGGGTTCGGGAACACTGAAGCTTTCTTT.

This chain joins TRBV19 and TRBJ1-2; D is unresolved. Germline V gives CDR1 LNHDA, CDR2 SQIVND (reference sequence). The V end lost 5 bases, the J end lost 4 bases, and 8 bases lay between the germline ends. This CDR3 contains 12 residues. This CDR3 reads CASSGSGYGYTF. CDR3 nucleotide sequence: TGTGCCAGTAGTGGGTCAGGCTATGGCTACACCTTC.

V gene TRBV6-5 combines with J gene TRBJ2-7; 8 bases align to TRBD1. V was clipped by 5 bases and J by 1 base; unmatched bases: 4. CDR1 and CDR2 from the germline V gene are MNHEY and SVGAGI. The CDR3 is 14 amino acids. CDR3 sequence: CASSGGQASYEQYF. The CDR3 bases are TGTGCCAGCAGTGGGGGACAGGCATCCTACGAGCAGTACTTC.

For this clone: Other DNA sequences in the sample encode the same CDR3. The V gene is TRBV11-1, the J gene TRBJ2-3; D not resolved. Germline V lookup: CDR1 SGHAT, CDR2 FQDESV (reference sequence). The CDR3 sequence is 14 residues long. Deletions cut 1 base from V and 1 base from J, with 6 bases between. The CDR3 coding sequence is TGTGCCAGCAGCTTAGAGCTGGGCACAGATACGCAGTATTTT. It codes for CASSLELGTDTQYF.

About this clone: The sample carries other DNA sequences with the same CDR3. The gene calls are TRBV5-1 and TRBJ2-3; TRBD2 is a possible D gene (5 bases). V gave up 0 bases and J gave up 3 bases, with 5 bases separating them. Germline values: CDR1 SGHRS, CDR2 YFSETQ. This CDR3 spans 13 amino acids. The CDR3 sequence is CASSLGRTDTQYF. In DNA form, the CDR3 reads TGCGCCAGCAGCTTGGGGAGGACAGATACGCAGTATTTT.

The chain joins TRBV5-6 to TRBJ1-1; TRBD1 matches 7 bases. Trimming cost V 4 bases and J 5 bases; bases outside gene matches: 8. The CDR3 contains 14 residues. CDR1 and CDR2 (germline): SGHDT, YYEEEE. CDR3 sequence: CASSTSGGWTEAFF. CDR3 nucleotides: TGTGCCAGCAGCACCTCAGGGGGATGGACTGAAGCTTTCTTT.

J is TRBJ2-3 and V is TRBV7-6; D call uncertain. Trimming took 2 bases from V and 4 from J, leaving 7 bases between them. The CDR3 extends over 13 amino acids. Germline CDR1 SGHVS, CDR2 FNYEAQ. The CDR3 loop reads CASSLRQADTQYF. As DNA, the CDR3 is TGTGCCAGCAGCTTAAGGCAGGCAGATACGCAGTATTTT.

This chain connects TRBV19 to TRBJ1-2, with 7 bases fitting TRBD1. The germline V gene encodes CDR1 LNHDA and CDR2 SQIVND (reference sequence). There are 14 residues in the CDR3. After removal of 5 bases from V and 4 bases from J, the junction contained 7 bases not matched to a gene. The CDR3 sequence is CASSWGTESYGYTF. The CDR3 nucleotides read TGTGCCAGTAGTTGGGGGACAGAATCCTATGGCTACACCTTC.

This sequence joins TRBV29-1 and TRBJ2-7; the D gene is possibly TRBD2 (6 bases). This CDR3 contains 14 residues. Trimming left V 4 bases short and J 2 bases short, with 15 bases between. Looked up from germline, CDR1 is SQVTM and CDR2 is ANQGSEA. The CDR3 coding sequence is TGCAGCGTTGCGGTCCCGGGGGTACCCTACGAGCAGTACTTC. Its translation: CSVAVPGVPYEQYF.

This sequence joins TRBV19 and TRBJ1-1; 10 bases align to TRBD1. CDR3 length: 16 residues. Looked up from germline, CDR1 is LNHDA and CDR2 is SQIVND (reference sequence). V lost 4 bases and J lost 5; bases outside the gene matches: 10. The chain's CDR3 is CASSTGQGERATEAFF. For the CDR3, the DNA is TGTGCCAGTAGTACAGGACAGGGGGAAAGGGCAACTGAAGCTTTCTTT.